The 10 T cell receptor beta chains presented below share a single source sample, sequenced in a study of blood T cell repertoires in COVID-19 (dated by TCRdb to 2018 to 2021). Receptors were amplified or captured by the immunoSEQ multiplex PCR assay. Entries here come from immuneACCESS through TCRdb and include only in-frame sequences with V and J called. Some clones fail to appear in such tables; in the studies checked, an unresolved V gene covers under half of the shortfall, and the cause of the remainder is unknown. This sample comprises roughly 240,000 clones, 75% to 85% of them detected only once. Clones ranked in the top ten supply 9.1% of the sample. Input material: PBMCs or T cells enriched from blood (not recorded which). These receptors were taken from a woman between 50 and 59 years old with acute COVID-19.

This clone came up once. This chain uses TRBV2 with TRBJ2-4, with a weak D call TRBD1 (8 bases). V lost 6 bases, J lost 2 bases, and 20 bases lay in between. The germline V gene has CDR1 SNHLY and CDR2 FYNNEI. This CDR3 is built from 17 residues. CDR3 sequence: CASRASGTGLPKNIQYF. CDR3 nucleotides: TGTGCCAGCAGGGCCAGCGGGACAGGTCTACCCAAAAACATTCAGTACTTC.

This sequence joins TRBV6-5 and TRBJ2-7; 7 nucleotides match TRBD2. V trimming: 6 bases; J trimming: 0 bases; junction bases outside the gene matches: 5. CDR1 and CDR2 from the germline V gene are MNHEY and SVGAGI. The CDR3 length is 14 residues. CDR3 sequence (DNA): TGTGCCAGCAGGCGAGGCGGGAGCTCCTACGAGCAGTACTTC. It specifies CASRRGGSSYEQYF.

This clone was recorded only once. The V call is TRBV6-5, the J call TRBJ1-2; 8 bases are a match to TRBD1. This CDR3 has 15 residues. Germline V gene data show CDR1 as MNHEY and CDR2 as SVGAGI. V lost 0 bases and J lost 7; bases outside the gene matches: 7. CDR3 DNA sequence: TGTGCCAGCAGTTACTCACCAGGGGGCGTGAGTGGCTACACCTTC. Protein sequence: CASSYSPGGVSGYTF.

This chain joins TRBV7-8 and TRBJ2-1; no clear D. CDR3 length: 16 amino acids. The V and J ends lost 0 bases and 6 bases respectively, with 15 bases between them. Looked up from germline, CDR1 is SGHVS and CDR2 is FQNEAQ. The CDR3 loop is CASSLARNLPPNEQFF. The CDR3, as DNA: TGTGCCAGCAGCTTAGCGAGGAACCTTCCTCCCAATGAGCAGTTCTTC.

DNA for the CDR3: TGCGCCAGCAGCTTCAGTAGCGGAGGACACACTGAAGCTTTCTTT. This translates into CASSFSSGGHTEAFF. This chain joins TRBV5-1 and TRBJ1-1, with unresolved D. The CDR3 is 15 residues long. V dropped 2 bases and J dropped 3 bases, with 14 bases sitting between them. Germline CDR1 is SGHRS and CDR2 is YFSETQ.

J is TRBJ2-5 and V is TRBV7-2, with 8 bases that match TRBD2. The germline CDR1 and CDR2 sequences are SGHTA and FQGNSA. The CDR3 has 15 residues. J gave up 5 bases and V 5 bases, and 10 bases lay outside the gene matches. CDR3 in amino acids: CASSPFAGGWETQYF. For the CDR3, the DNA is TGTGCCAGCAGCCCATTCGCGGGGGGCTGGGAGACCCAGTACTTC.

A note on this clone: The same CDR3 arises from other DNA sequences in this sample as well. The chain links TRBV2 to TRBJ2-5; 7 bases line up with TRBD1. After removal of 3 bases from V and 2 bases from J, the junction contained 3 bases not matched to a gene. This CDR3 region has 14 residues. The germline V gene encodes CDR1 SNHLY and CDR2 FYNNEI. CDR3 loop: CASSDPGQQETQYF. The CDR3 DNA is TGTGCCAGCAGTGATCCGGGACAGCAAGAGACCCAGTACTTC.

Concerning this clone: Other DNA sequences in this specimen translate into the identical CDR3. This chain uses TRBV18 with TRBJ2-2; no definite D call. The V gene's germline CDR1 is KGHSH and CDR2 LQKENI. This CDR3 is built from 14 residues. Trimming pared 2 bases from V and 2 bases from J, leaving 6 bases between. The DNA of the CDR3 is TGTGCCAGCTCACCAGGGCTAAACACCGGGGAGCTGTTTTTT. Its protein is CASSPGLNTGELFF.

This chain links TRBV12-3 or TRBV12-4 with TRBJ2-1; 8 positions match TRBD2. CDR3 length: 13 residues. Trimming took 5 bases from V and 6 from J; bases not matched to a gene: 3. In nucleotides, the CDR3 is TGTGCCAGCAGTCTCGGGGGGGGCAATGAGCAGTTCTTC. Translating gives CASSLGGGNEQFF.

The J gene is TRBJ1-4, the V gene TRBV3-1 (or the pseudogene TRBV3-2); D may be TRBD1 (5 bases). Deletions cut 0 bases from V and 8 bases from J, with 16 bases between. This CDR3 is built from 16 residues. CDR1 LGHDT and CDR2 YNNKEL come from the germline V gene (reference sequence). CDR3 region: CASSQDVGRRGEKLFF. The CDR3 coding sequence is TGTGCCAGCAGCCAAGATGTTGGGAGGCGGGGGGAAAAACTGTTTTTT.